The 20 T cell receptor beta chains below come from one sample, sequenced in a study of blood T cells in healthy people across ages. Primed by a sample-barcoded 5' primer and a J-beta primer mix, a second PCR proceeded for 7 to 11 cycles. A single record per CDR3 protein comes from TCRdb applying MiXCR to the 5' RACE reads. The table lists some 920,000 distinct CDR3 sequences, around 54% of them singletons. Sequencing was carried out using blood. Receptor source: a woman aged 55-75 years in good health.

The V call is TRBV29-1, the J call TRBJ2-2, with 8 bases that match TRBD1. The V and J ends lost 3 bases and 6 bases, in that order; junction bases with no gene match: 6. This CDR3 comprises 14 residues. CDR1 SQVTM and CDR2 ANQGSEA come from the germline V gene. In DNA, the CDR3 is TGCAGCGTTGACGGGACAGGAATTGCCGGGGAGCTGTTTTTT. It yields the protein CSVDGTGIAGELFF.

This clonotype was detected many times. The CDR3 reads CASSPSLTGLTYEQYF. The CDR3 DNA follows: TGCGCCAGCAGCCCTTCCTTGACAGGGCTAACCTACGAGCAGTACTTC. The chain uses TRBV4-1 and TRBJ2-7, with 7 bases identical to TRBD1. Germline CDR1 and CDR2: MGHRA and YSYEKL. The length of the CDR3 is 16 residues. V gave up 4 bases and J gave up 2 bases; unmatched junction bases: 11.

This sequence joins TRBV14 and TRBJ2-7; 8 positions agree with TRBD2. This CDR3 is built from 16 residues. The germline gives CDR1 SGHDN, CDR2 FVKESK. The V gene end was trimmed by 1 base and the J gene end by 3 bases; junction bases not matched to a gene: 8. CDR3 loop: CASSQVGSGGNYEQYF. The DNA for the CDR3 is TGTGCCAGCAGCCAAGTAGGTTCGGGGGGGAACTACGAGCAGTACTTC.

This clonotype was recorded a few times. The chain has TRBV7-2 and TRBJ2-5, with D possibly TRBD2 on 5 matching bases. This CDR3 has 14 amino acids. From germline, CDR1 is SGHTA and CDR2 FQGNSA. Trimming took 5 bases from V and 5 from J, leaving 15 bases between them. The CDR3 DNA sequence: TGTGCCAGCAGCCGCGGAACGGGAAGGGAGACCCAGTACTTC. The encoded protein is CASSRGTGRETQYF.

This sequence joins TRBV7-9 and TRBJ2-5; a weak D match, TRBD2 (6 bases). This CDR3 spans 13 amino acids. The V end lost 7 bases, the J end lost 4 bases, and 13 bases lay between the germline ends. Germline CDR1 is SEHNR and CDR2 is FQNEAQ (reference sequence). For the CDR3, the DNA is TGTGCCAGCACCCTCGGGGGACCAGAGACCCAGTACTTC. This encodes CASTLGGPETQYF.

CDR3 in amino acids: CASRLREVQYNEQYF. For the CDR3, the DNA is TGCGCCAGCCGACTCCGGGAGGTTCAGTACAATGAGCAGTACTTC. The genes are TRBV5-1 and TRBJ2-7; 7 bases match TRBD2. The germline V gene has CDR1 SGHRS and CDR2 YFSETQ. Unmatched junction bases numbered 17, after V lost 7 bases and J lost 7 bases. CDR3 length equals 15 residues.

The chain carries TRBV2 and TRBJ2-3, with D maybe TRBD1 (5 bases). Trimming left V 11 bases short and J 4 bases short, with 19 bases between. The CDR3 extends over 14 amino acids. Germline V gene data show CDR1 as SNHLY and CDR2 as FYNNEI. CDR3 sequence: CAQARGIGADTQYF. The CDR3 DNA reads as TGTGCCCAAGCAAGGGGCATTGGCGCAGATACGCAGTATTTT.

The CDR3 region has the DNA TGTGCCAGCAGTTTCGACAGGGAGGGCTATGGCTACACCTTC. Translated, it gives CASSFDREGYGYTF. The chain is built from TRBV28 and TRBJ1-2; 7 bases agree with TRBD1. The V segment lost 3 bases and the J segment 4 bases; nucleotides outside the gene matches: 5. This CDR3 region has 14 residues. The germline V gene has CDR1 MDHEN and CDR2 SYDVKM.

This chain links TRBV7-9 with TRBJ2-7, with no clear D. Per the germline V gene, CDR1 is SEHNR and CDR2 is FQNEAQ (reference sequence). The V gene lost 5 bases and the J gene lost 2 bases, with 13 bases spanning the gap. This CDR3 is 14 amino acids long. CDR3 in amino acids: CASSPPWVPYEQYF. In nucleotides, the CDR3 is TGTGCCAGCAGCCCCCCGTGGGTCCCCTACGAGCAGTACTTC.

V and J are TRBV5-1 and TRBJ2-5; TRBD1 or TRBD2 may be the D gene (5 bases each). The CDR3 consists of 15 residues. V lost 2 bases and J 1 base, leaving 12 bases between the germline ends. Germline CDR1 is SGHRS and CDR2 is YFSETQ. The CDR3 reads CASSFGTGAQETQYF. CDR3 DNA: TGCGCCAGCAGCTTCGGTACCGGGGCCCAAGAGACCCAGTACTTC. Complete variable domain (other parts from reference TRBV5-1 and TRBJ2-5): KAGVTQTPRYLIKTRGQQVTLSCSPISGHRSVSWYQQTPGQGLQFLFEYFSETQRNKGNFPGRFSGRQFSNSRSEMNVSTLELGDSALYLCASSFGTGAQETQYFGPGTRLLVL.

A few counts support this clonotype. J is TRBJ2-7 and V is TRBV27; D gene uncertain. Germline V gene data show CDR1 as MNHEY and CDR2 as SMNVEV (reference sequence). The V end lost 3 bases, the J end lost 0 bases, and 9 bases lay between the germline ends. The CDR3 covers 14 residues. CDR3 coding DNA: TGTGCCAGCAGTTTTATGGCCTTCTCCTACGAGCAGTACTTC. Its protein product is CASSFMAFSYEQYF.

This clonotype was found a few times. The rearrangement links TRBV20-1 to TRBJ2-3; the D is unclear. Germline V gene sequence: CDR1 DFQATT, CDR2 SNEGSKA (reference sequence). The ends were cut back, 6 bases at V and 4 bases at J, with 17 bases in the middle. There are 14 residues in the CDR3. Written as DNA, the CDR3 is TGCAGTGCCCTACATGGATGGTATTCAGATACGCAGTATTTT. It is translated as CSALHGWYSDTQYF.

J is TRBJ2-1 and V is TRBV20-1, with TRBD2 matching 7 bases. The CDR3 totals 17 residues. In germline, CDR1 is DFQATT, CDR2 SNEGSKA (reference sequence). Losses at the gene ends were 7 bases for V and 8 bases for J; bases not matched to a gene: 23. CDR3 sequence reads: CSVGRGLRIRGGYEQFF. DNA for the CDR3: TGCAGTGTAGGAAGGGGATTGCGTATCCGGGGAGGGTATGAGCAGTTCTTC.

V and J are TRBV7-9 and TRBJ1-4, with 7 nucleotides matching TRBD1. Germline V lookup: CDR1 SEHNR, CDR2 FQNEAQ (reference sequence). J gave up 0 bases and V 5 bases, and 12 bases lay outside the gene matches. This CDR3 comprises 18 residues. CDR3 in amino acids: CASSNKGAFGATNEKLFF. CDR3 sequence (DNA): TGTGCCAGCAGCAACAAGGGGGCATTTGGGGCAACTAATGAAAAACTGTTTTTT.

This clonotype was counted between two and nine times. The CDR3 DNA is TGTGCCAGCAGTTCACCCTTTCCCGGCGAAAAACTGTTTTTT. Amino acid sequence: CASSSPFPGEKLFF. The rearrangement uses TRBV6-2 or TRBV6-3 and TRBJ1-4; no clear D gene. The V gene lost 4 bases and the J gene lost 8 bases, with 14 bases spanning the gap. The germline gives CDR1 MNHEY, CDR2 SVGEGT. CDR3 length equals 14 residues.

This clonotype was detected a few times. The V call is TRBV28, the J call TRBJ2-3; possible D gene TRBD2, 6 bases. The V gene lost 5 bases and the J gene lost 11 bases, with 29 bases spanning the gap. The CDR3 covers 17 residues. Germline V gene lookup returns CDR1 MDHEN and CDR2 SYDVKM. This CDR3 reads CASSPRTQTERARMQYF. As DNA, the CDR3 is TGTGCCAGCAGTCCCAGGACTCAGACCGAGCGGGCGAGGATGCAGTATTTT. The whole variable domain, remainder taken from reference TRBV28 and TRBJ2-3, is DVKVTQSSRYLVKRTGEKVFLECVQDMDHENMFWYRQDPGLGLRLIYFSYDVKMKEKGDIPEGYSVSREKKERFSLILESASTNQTSMYLCASSPRTQTERARMQYFGPGTRLTVL.

The gene calls are TRBV3-1 and TRBJ2-1; TRBD2 matches at 7 bases. The V and J ends lost 1 base and 14 bases, in that order; junction bases with no gene match: 11. The CDR3 is 14 amino acids. Germline CDR1 LGHDT, CDR2 YNNKEL (reference sequence). DNA of the CDR3: TGTGCCAGCAGCCAAGGCGGGGCGGGCGGGAGAAAGTTCTTC. Protein product: CASSQGGAGGRKFF.

This clonotype was counted a few times. The chain is built from TRBV7-9 and TRBJ2-7; D is perhaps TRBD1 (6 bases). V lost 5 bases, J lost 9 bases, and 14 bases lay in between. This CDR3 has 12 amino acids. Germline V gene data show CDR1 as SEHNR and CDR2 as FQNEAQ (reference sequence). CDR3 bases: TGTGCCAGCAGCCTTGGACAGCTAGGGCAGTACTTC. Encoded protein: CASSLGQLGQYF.

This clonotype was recorded only once. The rearrangement links TRBV20-1 to TRBJ2-1; TRBD2 matches at 9 bases. Germline CDR1 and CDR2: DFQATT and SNEGSKA (reference sequence). The ends lost 0 bases at V and 4 bases at J; junction bases unmatched: 7. There are 16 residues in the CDR3. In DNA, the CDR3 is TGCAGTGCTAGAGAATACGCGGGAGGGGGATACAATGAGCAGTTCTTC. Translation gives CSAREYAGGGYNEQFF.

On this clonotype itself: At one end, the junction sequence differs from germline, possibly due to a read error. The rearrangement links TRBV6-2 or TRBV6-3 to TRBJ2-7; 9 bases are a match to TRBD2. This CDR3 is built from 15 residues. In germline, CDR1 is MNHEY, CDR2 SVGEGT. The CDR3 DNA sequence: TGTGCCAACAGTTATAAGCCTAGCGGGACCTACGAGCAGTACTTC. This codes for CANSYKPSGTYEQYF.